The 21 T cell receptor beta chains listed next were all sequenced from one sample in a study of radiotherapy plus CTLA-4 blockade in lung cancer. The data were produced by immunoSEQ multiplex PCR, yet TCRdb's version contains in-frame clones alone and is incomplete. Of 70,000 to 90,000 clones listed, 78% are singletons. The sequenced sample was peripheral blood, obtained from a patient treated with radiotherapy plus ipilimumab. The origin of the receptors is a human donor with non-small cell lung cancer whose response to radiotherapy plus ipilimumab could not be evaluated. Some clones in this sample may be carry-over from other donors' samples.

The chain carries TRBV4-3 and TRBJ1-5; no clear D. CDR1 and CDR2 from the germline V gene are LGHNA and YSLEER. V lost 3 bases and J lost 6, with 15 bases in between. This CDR3 spans 15 amino acids. The CDR3 DNA is TGCGCCAGCAGCCAGGACTGGTGGGGTGGTCAGCCCCAGCATTTT. Protein: CASSQDWWGGQPQHF.

This clone was detected only once. J is TRBJ1-2 and V is TRBV5-6, with TRBD1 matching over 8 bases. Germline V gene lookup returns CDR1 SGHDT and CDR2 YYEEEE. The CDR3 is 14 amino acids. J gave up 6 bases and V 0 bases, and 4 bases lay outside the gene matches. The DNA of the CDR3 is TGTGCCAGCAGCTTGGATCCAGGGGGCGATGGCTACACCTTC. The encoded protein is CASSLDPGGDGYTF.

V gene TRBV28 combines with J gene TRBJ1-6; possibly TRBD1 for D (5 bases). Germline CDR1 is MDHEN and CDR2 is SYDVKM. V was shortened by 6 bases and J by 4 bases, with 10 bases between the two germline ends. CDR3 length: 14 residues. In nucleotides, the CDR3 is TGTGCCAGCAGCCTACAGGATTATAATTCACCCCTCCACTTT. It encodes CASSLQDYNSPLHF.

This rearrangement joins TRBV25-1 to TRBJ1-4; no clear D gene. V lost 2 bases and J 5 bases, leaving 12 bases between the germline ends. The V gene's germline CDR1 is MGHDK and CDR2 SYGVNS. The CDR3 length is 15 residues. The CDR3 sequence is CASSESGGYNEKLFF. The DNA for the CDR3 is TGTGCCAGCAGTGAAAGCGGCGGATACAATGAAAAACTGTTTTTT.

The chain couples TRBV18 to TRBJ1-1; D is uncertain. The germline gives CDR1 KGHSH, CDR2 LQKENI. The V end lost 4 bases, the J end lost 9 bases, and 12 bases lay between the germline ends. CDR3 length: 12 amino acids. CDR3 nucleotide sequence: TGTGCCAGCTCACGGGCGGAGGATAAAGCTTTCTTT. It codes for CASSRAEDKAFF.

V and J are TRBV5-1 and TRBJ2-1; D is perhaps TRBD1 (6 bases). The CDR3 loop spans 13 amino acids. V lost 1 base, J lost 9 bases, and 11 bases lay in between. Looked up from germline, CDR1 is SGHRS and CDR2 is YFSETQ. This chain's CDR3 is CASSLQGYTEQFF. In DNA, the CDR3 is TGCGCCAGCAGCTTGCAGGGGTATACTGAGCAGTTCTTC. Full variable domain (outside the CDR3, taken from reference TRBV5-1 and TRBJ2-1): KAGVTQTPRYLIKTRGQQVTLSCSPISGHRSVSWYQQTPGQGLQFLFEYFSETQRNKGNFPGRFSGRQFSNSRSEMNVSTLELGDSALYLCASSLQGYTEQFFGPGTRLTVL.

The chain carries TRBV15 and TRBJ1-4; 8 nucleotides align to TRBD1. Trimming took 5 bases from V and 3 from J; bases not matched to a gene: 2. This CDR3 has 14 amino acids. In germline, CDR1 is LNHNV, CDR2 YYDKDF (reference sequence). CDR3 sequence reads: CATSGRGPNEKLFF. The CDR3 DNA follows: TGTGCCACCAGCGGCAGGGGGCCTAATGAAAAACTGTTTTTT.

V and J are TRBV19 and TRBJ2-3, with 8 nucleotides matching TRBD1. The CDR3 has 17 residues. The germline V gene has CDR1 LNHDA and CDR2 SQIVND (reference sequence). Germline trimming cut 5 bases from V and 4 bases from J; bases unmatched to any gene: 14. The CDR3: CASSSLLAGGSADTQYF. Written as DNA, the CDR3 is TGTGCCAGTAGTTCCCTATTGGCAGGGGGCTCCGCAGATACGCAGTATTTT.

CDR3 region: CSAGRGGTDTQYF. CDR3 in DNA: TGCAGCGCCGGAAGAGGTGGCACAGATACGCAGTATTTT. The chain combines TRBV29-1 with TRBJ2-3; D ambiguous. V lost 7 bases to trimming and J lost 1 base, with 12 bases between them. Looked up from germline, CDR1 is SQVTM and CDR2 is ANQGSEA. This CDR3 spans 13 amino acids.

The V and J genes are TRBV30 and TRBJ2-3; TRBD2 matches at 8 bases. The CDR3 loop spans 14 amino acids. The V gene's germline CDR1 is GTSNPN and CDR2 SVGIG (reference sequence). With 3 bases clipped from V and 7 bases from J, the junction kept 9 bases outside the gene matches. The CDR3 spells CAWSGGATRNTQYF. The CDR3 bases are TGTGCCTGGAGCGGGGGGGCCACCCGTAATACGCAGTATTTT.

The sample holds a few counts of this clone. Relative to the germline gene, one junction end is altered; a read error may explain this. V gene TRBV5-6 combines with J gene TRBJ2-2; 12 bases match TRBD1. Germline values: CDR1 SGHDT, CDR2 YYEEEE. This CDR3 has 19 residues. Here the CDR3 reads CASSQGQGARRARHRGAVF. The CDR3 DNA sequence: TGTGCCAGCTCCCAGGGACAGGGGGCCAGGAGGGCTAGGCACCGGGGAGCTGTTTTT.

This clone was counted only a few times. The chain carries TRBV7-8 and TRBJ1-3, with 10 bases identical to TRBD1. Germline CDR1 and CDR2: SGHVS and FQNEAQ. With 5 bases clipped from V and 3 bases from J, the junction kept 7 bases outside the gene matches. The length of the CDR3 is 16 residues. CDR3 sequence (DNA): TGTGCCAGCAGCCTGACAGACAGGGGGCTTGGAAACACCATATATTTT. This encodes CASSLTDRGLGNTIYF.

A few counts support this clone. This chain links TRBV5-6 with TRBJ2-5; D is possibly TRBD2 (5 bases). The end of the DNA aligns better with TRBJ2-7, so the J call may be wrong. Germline V gene data show CDR1 as SGHDT and CDR2 as YYEEEE. The CDR3 length is 14 residues. CDR3 DNA sequence: TGTGCCAGCAGCTACGGCCCTCTGGACTCCGAGCAGTACTTC. Its translation is CASSYGPLDSEQYF.

The V call is TRBV9, the J call TRBJ1-4, with 8 nucleotides matching TRBD1. CDR3 length equals 14 residues. CDR1 and CDR2 from the germline V gene are SGDLS and YYNGEE. Trimming cost V 4 bases and J 4 bases; bases outside gene matches: 3. The CDR3 region has the DNA TGTGCCAGCAGCCCCGGACAGGGTAATGAAAAACTGTTTTTT. This translates into CASSPGQGNEKLFF.

This chain connects TRBV30 to TRBJ1-1; D not resolved. Trimming took 7 bases from V and 4 from J, leaving 16 bases between them. Germline values: CDR1 GTSNPN, CDR2 SVGIG (reference sequence). This CDR3 contains 13 residues. The CDR3 loop reads CASPSGFGTEAFF. The CDR3 DNA sequence: TGTGCCTCTCCCAGCGGTTTTGGCACTGAAGCTTTCTTT.

J is TRBJ2-2 and V is TRBV10-3; TRBD2 might be the D (7 bases). Trimming pared 7 bases from V and 6 bases from J, leaving 15 bases between. Germline V gene lookup returns CDR1 ENHRY and CDR2 SYGVKD. The CDR3 has 14 residues. CDR3 bases: TGTGCCATCACCGCCACGGGGGGCCCCGGGGAGCTGTTTTTT. Translated: CAITATGGPGELFF.

The chain has TRBV15 and TRBJ2-1; TRBD2 matches 11 bases. CDR1 LNHNV and CDR2 YYDKDF come from the germline V gene (reference sequence). The CDR3 is 19 residues long. The V gene end was trimmed by 0 bases and the J gene end by 8 bases; junction bases not matched to a gene: 15. CDR3 amino acids: CATSRDHLTSGGRLYEQFF. The CDR3 DNA reads TGTGCCACCAGCAGAGACCACCTCACTAGCGGGGGTCGGTTGTATGAGCAGTTCTTC.

The gene calls are TRBV28 and TRBJ1-5, with 8 nucleotides matching TRBD1. Germline CDR1 reads MDHEN; CDR2 reads SYDVKM. CDR3 size: 15 residues. The J segment lost 2 bases and the V segment lost 4 bases, leaving 4 bases of the junction unmatched. The CDR3 here is CASSYDRGGNQPQHF. The CDR3 coding sequence is TGTGCCAGCAGTTACGACAGGGGCGGCAATCAGCCCCAGCATTTT.

This CDR3 reads CASSPTSGASSYNEQFF. CDR3 coding DNA: TGCGCCAGCAGCCCGACTAGCGGGGCAAGCTCCTACAATGAGCAGTTCTTC. V gene TRBV4-1 combines with J gene TRBJ2-1, with TRBD2 matching 11 bases. This CDR3 is 17 amino acids long. V lost 4 bases and J lost 0; bases outside the gene matches: 5. Germline assignment: CDR1 MGHRA and CDR2 YSYEKL.

In this sample, this clone turned up once. DNA for the CDR3: TGTGCCAGCAGCGTCCTCGGGGGGGCTGGTGAGCAGTTCTTC. Translation gives CASSVLGGAGEQFF. The chain couples TRBV9 to TRBJ2-1, with 8 bases fitting TRBD2. CDR1 and CDR2 from the germline V gene are SGDLS and YYNGEE. This CDR3 contains 14 residues. V shed 2 bases and J 9 bases; nucleotides not matched to a gene: 7.

This chain joins TRBV11-2 and TRBJ2-7, with 7 bases identical to TRBD2. The germline gives CDR1 SGHAT, CDR2 FQNNGV. V trimming: 0 bases; J trimming: 1 base; junction bases outside the gene matches: 9. The CDR3 consists of 17 residues. As DNA, the CDR3 is TGTGCCAGCAGCTTAGATCTGGGAGGGACGAGATCCTACGAGCAGTACTTC. This gives the protein CASSLDLGGTRSYEQYF.